This T cell receptor (beta chain) came from a study of T cell responses to AZD1222 COVID-19 vaccine. Profiled with immunoSEQ multiplex PCR; TCRdb holds only in-frame clones, not every one. Counted here are about 94,000 clones, 90% occurring once; the ten biggest clones make up around 8%. V shed 0 bases and J shed 0 bases, with 3 bases lying between them. This CDR3 spans 13 amino acids. Germline-derived CDR1 and CDR2 are SGHAT and FQDESV (reference sequence). V usage is TRBV11-1 and J usage is TRBJ2-7, with D unclear. The clonotype comes from an adult in good health. This specimen consisted of peripheral blood, obtained on day 0 of AZD1222 vaccination. CDR3 nucleotide sequence: TGTGCCAGCAGCTTAGCCTTCTCCTACGAGCAGTACTTC. Its translation: CASSLAFSYEQYF.